What follows are 15 T cell receptor beta chains derived from one specimen sequenced in a study of blood T cell repertoires in COVID-19. Sequencing used immunoSEQ multiplex PCR; TCRdb keeps in-frame clones, though not all of them. Of about 270,000 clones detected, roughly 86% appear once; the ten largest clones hold just under 9%. Sequencing was performed on peripheral blood. The receptors were sampled from a middle-aged man with active or convalescent COVID-19.

A single count supports this clone. The same CDR3 can be traced to other DNA sequences in this sample. The chain links TRBV19 to TRBJ1-1, with D tentatively TRBD1 (5 bases). The CDR3 is 14 residues long. V gave up 2 bases and J gave up 2 bases, with 9 bases separating them. Per germline, CDR1 LNHDA and CDR2 SQIVND (reference sequence). For the CDR3, the DNA is TGTGCCAGTAGTATAAAAGGGGCCAACACTGAAGCTTTCTTT. Amino acid sequence: CASSIKGANTEAFF.

V gene TRBV5-1 combines with J gene TRBJ2-1, with TRBD2 matching 16 bases. Germline V gene sequence: CDR1 SGHRS, CDR2 YFSETQ. This CDR3 spans 16 amino acids. V was clipped by 4 bases and J by 8 bases; unmatched bases: 6. DNA for the CDR3: TGCGCCAGCAGCCGAGGGACTAGCGGGGGGGCGGATGAGCAGTTCTTC. Translating gives CASSRGTSGGADEQFF.

This clone was observed a few times. V and J are TRBV13 and TRBJ1-1, with D perhaps TRBD1 (5 bases). This CDR3 is 11 amino acids long. The V end was cut by 8 bases, the J end by 6 bases, with 10 bases between. CDR1 and CDR2 (germline): PRHDT, FYEKMQ (reference sequence). The CDR3 DNA sequence: TGTGCCAGCGGGGCAGAGCCTGAAGCTTTCTTT. Amino acid sequence: CASGAEPEAFF.

The chain is built from TRBV27 and TRBJ2-1; 7 nucleotides line up with TRBD1. The CDR3 runs to 17 residues. CDR1 and CDR2 (germline): MNHEY, SMNVEV (reference sequence). V was clipped by 5 bases and J by 3 bases; unmatched bases: 13. CDR3 residues: CASSLQPDRAGYNEQFF. CDR3 DNA: TGTGCCAGCAGTCTGCAACCCGACAGGGCGGGCTACAATGAGCAGTTCTTC.

The V and J genes are TRBV19 and TRBJ1-4; 10 nucleotides agree with TRBD1. Trimming at V came to 2 bases and at J to 6 bases, leaving 3 bases not matched to a gene. In germline, CDR1 is LNHDA, CDR2 SQIVND (reference sequence). The CDR3 consists of 15 residues. In DNA, the CDR3 is TGTGCCAGTAGTATAACGGGGACAGGGGATGAAAAACTGTTTTTT. This gives the protein CASSITGTGDEKLFF. Using reference TRBV19 and TRBJ1-4 for the parts outside the CDR3, the full variable domain is DGGITQSPKYLFRKEGQNVTLSCEQNLNHDAMYWYRQDPGQGLRLIYYSQIVNDFQKGDIAEGYSVSREKKESFPLTVTSAQKNPTAFYLCASSITGTGDEKLFFGSGTQLSVL.

Turning to this clone: The junction and the germline gene differ at one end; a read error may be behind it. The chain joins TRBV7-7 to TRBJ1-4; 7 nucleotides align to TRBD1. Germline assignment: CDR1 SSHAT and CDR2 FNYEAQ (reference sequence). The CDR3 loop spans 15 amino acids. The CDR3, as DNA: TGTGCTAGCAGCTTGACCGCCAGGGGGGACGAAAAACTGTTTTTT. It yields the protein CASSLTARGDEKLFF. Combining the CDR3 with reference TRBV7-7 and TRBJ1-4 gives the whole variable domain GAGVSQSPRYKVTKRGQDVTLRCDPISSHATLYWYQQALGQGPEFLTYFNYEAQPDKSGLPSDRFSAERPEGSISTLTIQRTEQRDSAMYRCASSLTARGDEKLFFGSGTQLSVL.

The V gene is TRBV27, the J gene TRBJ2-7, with TRBD1 matching 9 bases. CDR3 size: 15 residues. CDR1 is MNHEY, CDR2 SMNVEV, per germline (reference sequence). The junction had 2 bases not matched to a gene; V was cut back by 2 bases and J by 0 bases. Written as DNA, the CDR3 is TGTGCCAGCAGTTTAAAGGGACAGGGCTCCTACGAGCAGTACTTC. Translated: CASSLKGQGSYEQYF.

This clone is a singleton in its sample. As DNA, the CDR3 is TGTGCCAGCAGGCCATTGGGACAGTTGGATTTCTTT. Translated, it gives CASRPLGQLDFF. The chain employs TRBV6-5 and TRBJ1-1, with 7 bases aligning to TRBD1. The CDR3 sequence is 12 residues long. Germline CDR1 MNHEY, CDR2 SVGAGI. The V and J ends lost 6 bases and 13 bases, in that order; junction bases with no gene match: 11.

The chain carries TRBV19 and TRBJ2-1, with D perhaps matching TRBD1 (6 bases). Germline V gene sequence: CDR1 LNHDA, CDR2 SQIVND (reference sequence). V was shortened by 5 bases and J by 8 bases, with 19 bases between the two germline ends. The CDR3 is made up of 15 amino acids. The CDR3 loop reads CASSDPPGHGHEQFF. In DNA, the CDR3 is TGTGCCAGTAGTGACCCCCCGGGACACGGGCATGAGCAGTTCTTC. The entire variable domain, with the rest obtained from reference TRBV19 and TRBJ2-1, is as follows: DGGITQSPKYLFRKEGQNVTLSCEQNLNHDAMYWYRQDPGQGLRLIYYSQIVNDFQKGDIAEGYSVSREKKESFPLTVTSAQKNPTAFYLCASSDPPGHGHEQFFGPGTRLTVL.

The chain joins TRBV5-4 to TRBJ1-2; D remains unclear. The CDR3 covers 14 residues. Trimming took off 0 bases at V and 4 bases at J, with 10 bases between the two ends. Germline CDR1 is SGHNT and CDR2 is YYREEE (reference sequence). The CDR3, as DNA: TGTGCCAGCAGCTTGGAGGTCAGCGTCTATGGCTACACCTTC. It specifies CASSLEVSVYGYTF. Drawing the rest from reference TRBV5-4 and TRBJ1-2, the complete variable domain is ETGVTQSPTHLIKTRGQQVTLRCSSQSGHNTVSWYQQALGQGPQFIFQYYREEENGRGNFPPRFSGLQFPNYSSELNVNALELDDSALYLCASSLEVSVYGYTFGSGTRLTVV.

V and J are TRBV10-1 and TRBJ1-3; D is uncertain. Germline values: CDR1 WNHNN, CDR2 SYGVQD (reference sequence). CDR3 length equals 13 residues. V lost 6 bases, J lost 2 bases, and 8 bases lay in between. The CDR3 nucleotides are TGCGCCAGCAGCCCAACGGCTGGAAACACCATATATTTT. Translation: CASSPTAGNTIYF.

This sequence joins TRBV19 and TRBJ2-5; 8 bases are a match to TRBD1. Germline V CDR1 and CDR2: LNHDA, SQIVND (reference sequence). This CDR3 is 15 amino acids long. With V trimmed by 2 bases and J by 0 bases, 2 bases remained unmatched. In DNA, the CDR3 is TGTGCCAGTAGTATACAGGGGGCAGACCAAGAGACCCAGTACTTC. Translated, it gives CASSIQGADQETQYF.

This chain connects TRBV19 to TRBJ1-4; 11 positions agree with TRBD1. The CDR3 contains 16 residues. The trim removed 5 bases at V and 2 bases at J, leaving 4 bases unmatched. Germline CDR1 is LNHDA and CDR2 is SQIVND (reference sequence). The DNA of the CDR3 is TGTGCCAGTAGTTGGACAGGGGGCATTACTAATGAAAAACTGTTTTTT. Translation: CASSWTGGITNEKLFF.

The chain employs TRBV19 and TRBJ1-2; D is uncertain. CDR3 length: 13 residues. Germline CDR1 LNHDA, CDR2 SQIVND (reference sequence). Trimming shortened V by 8 bases and J by 1 base, and 11 bases separated the two germline ends. CDR3 protein: CASAQRVNYGYTF. The CDR3 DNA is TGTGCCAGTGCCCAGAGGGTTAACTATGGCTACACCTTC.

V is TRBV14 and J is TRBJ1-1, with unresolved D. The V end was cut by 0 bases, the J end by 2 bases, with 7 bases between. CDR1 is SGHDN and CDR2 is FVKESK in the germline V gene. The CDR3 covers 14 residues. CDR3 in amino acids: CASSQDLPNTEAFF. CDR3 sequence (DNA): TGTGCCAGCAGCCAAGATCTACCTAACACTGAAGCTTTCTTT.